This TCR beta chain was captured by sequencing in a study of shared clonotypes between healthy human individuals. The CDR3 is 18 amino acids. The trim removed 1 base at V and 4 bases at J, leaving 11 bases unmatched. CDR1 is LGHNA, CDR2 YNFKEQ, per germline. Assay: immunoSEQ multiplex PCR; the TCRdb copy retains only in-frame clones and omits some. This sample has over 1.4 million clones, with around 95% found just once. The sequenced sample was naive CD4+ T cells sorted from blood. Subset described: CD45RA+ positively selected. The receptor's source is a man aged 25 to 45 in good health. The J gene is TRBJ2-1, the V gene TRBV4-2, with TRBD2 identical over 9 bases. The CDR3 is CASSQVTGTSFPYNEQFF. In nucleotides, the CDR3 is TGTGCCAGCAGCCAAGTTACCGGGACTAGCTTCCCGTACAATGAGCAGTTCTTC.